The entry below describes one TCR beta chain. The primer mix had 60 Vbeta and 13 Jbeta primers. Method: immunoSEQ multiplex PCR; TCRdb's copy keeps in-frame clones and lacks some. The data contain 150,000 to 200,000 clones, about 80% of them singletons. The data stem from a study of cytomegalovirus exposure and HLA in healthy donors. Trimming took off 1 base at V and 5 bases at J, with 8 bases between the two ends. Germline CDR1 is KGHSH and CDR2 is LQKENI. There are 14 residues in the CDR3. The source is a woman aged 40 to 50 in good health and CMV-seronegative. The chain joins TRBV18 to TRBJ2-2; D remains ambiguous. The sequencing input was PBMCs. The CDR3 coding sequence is TGTGCCAGCTCACCACTGCTCAGAACCGGGGAGCTGTTTTTT. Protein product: CASSPLLRTGELFF.